This T cell receptor beta chain comes out of a study of CXCR3-negative and CXCR3-positive naive CD8 T cells. Whole-study findings and limits: Comparison of naive cells showed more hydrophobic TRB CDR3s in CXCR3-positive than in CXCR3-negative naive cells. Diversity was high in both naive subsets and much lower in memory cells.

UMI labels and 5' RACE were used to prepare the TRB cDNA libraries. TCRdb re-called the 5' RACE reads; one entry per CDR3 protein, DNA not given. Here the sample table reports more than 80,000 distinct CDR3 sequences. In the case of this clonotype: The antigen remains unidentified.

This CDR3 comprises 18 residues. Per the germline V gene, CDR1 is SQVTM and CDR2 is ANQGSEA. CD45RO-CCR7+CD27+CD95- cells counted as naive CD8+ T cells. The sequencing sample was made of naive CXCR3+ CD8+ T cells from blood. The subset denotes: CD45RO-CCR7+CD27+CD95- naive CD8+ T cells expressing CXCR3 (TNR3+). This sequence joins TRBV29-1 and TRBJ2-3; there is no DNA to check the TCRdb D call of TRBD2. This TCR was sampled from a human donor in good health. Some clones in this sample may be carry-over from other donors' samples. This chain's CDR3 is CSVTGILAGGHGTDTQYF.